This TCR beta chain comes out of a study of metastatic and nonmetastatic thyroid tumors. Study summary: Repertoires were compared across blood and tumor or nodule tissue from malignant and benign thyroid patients. Study-wide points: Compared with benign nodules, malignant thyroid tumors were reported to have significantly higher TCR beta diversity in both blood and tumor.

TCRdb re-clonotyped the PCR reads via MiXCR. Of 53,000 or so clones in the sample, 20% to 25% are singletons; the top ten hold roughly 4%. This CDR3 comprises 15 residues. Trimming pared 3 bases from V and 1 base from J, leaving 13 bases between. Germline loops: CDR1 SNHLY, CDR2 FYNNEI. Patients underwent thyroid surgery, and none had received any treatment before it. Only a few counts were recorded for this clone. The antigen remains undetermined. Sequences were obtained from blood. The V call is TRBV2, the J call TRBJ2-7; the D gene could be TRBD1 or TRBD2 (6 bases each). This TCR was recovered from a female donor with papillary thyroid cancer or a benign thyroid nodule (not recorded which). Some clones in this sample may be carry-over from other donors' samples. In DNA form, the CDR3 reads TGTGCCAGCAGTGATGAGGGGGGCAGATCCTACGAGCAGTACTTC. Encoded protein: CASSDEGGRSYEQYF.